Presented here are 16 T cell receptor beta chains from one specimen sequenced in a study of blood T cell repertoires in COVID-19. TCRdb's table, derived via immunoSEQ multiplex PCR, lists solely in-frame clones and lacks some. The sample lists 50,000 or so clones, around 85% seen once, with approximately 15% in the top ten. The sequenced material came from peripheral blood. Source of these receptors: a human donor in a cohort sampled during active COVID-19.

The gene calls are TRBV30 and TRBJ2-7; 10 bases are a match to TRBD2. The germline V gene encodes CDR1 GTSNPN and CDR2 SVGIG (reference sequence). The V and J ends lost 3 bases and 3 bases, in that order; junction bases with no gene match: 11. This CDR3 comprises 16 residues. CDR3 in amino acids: CAWSRLAAGGNYEQYF. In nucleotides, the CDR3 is TGTGCCTGGAGCCGCTTGGCAGCGGGAGGGAACTACGAGCAGTACTTC.

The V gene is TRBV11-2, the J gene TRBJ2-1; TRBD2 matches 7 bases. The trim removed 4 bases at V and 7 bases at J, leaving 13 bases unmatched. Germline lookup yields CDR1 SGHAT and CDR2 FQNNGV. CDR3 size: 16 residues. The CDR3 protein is CASSYQTGGVRNEQFF. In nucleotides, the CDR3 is TGTGCCAGCAGCTACCAGACGGGAGGAGTACGTAATGAGCAGTTCTTC.

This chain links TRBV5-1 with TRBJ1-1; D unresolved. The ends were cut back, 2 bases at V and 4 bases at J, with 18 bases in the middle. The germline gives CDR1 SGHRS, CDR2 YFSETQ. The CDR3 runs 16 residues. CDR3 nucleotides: TGCGCCAGCAGCTTTAACGTGCTTGGAGCTTCCACTGAAGCTTTCTTT. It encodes CASSFNVLGASTEAFF.

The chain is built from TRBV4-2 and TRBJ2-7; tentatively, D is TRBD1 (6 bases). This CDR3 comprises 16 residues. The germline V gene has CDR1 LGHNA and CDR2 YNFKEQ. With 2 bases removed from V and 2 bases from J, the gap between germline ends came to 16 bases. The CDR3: CASSQLRDTITYEQYF. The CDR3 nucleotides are TGTGCCAGCAGCCAACTCAGGGACACCATAACCTACGAGCAGTACTTC.

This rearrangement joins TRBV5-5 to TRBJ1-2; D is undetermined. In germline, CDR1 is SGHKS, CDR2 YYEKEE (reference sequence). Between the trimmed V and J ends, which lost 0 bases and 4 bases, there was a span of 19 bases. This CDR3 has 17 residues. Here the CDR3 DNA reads TGTGCCAGCAGCTTGGCCCCCGCTGAGGCAGTGTTCTATGGCTACACCTTC. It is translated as CASSLAPAEAVFYGYTF.

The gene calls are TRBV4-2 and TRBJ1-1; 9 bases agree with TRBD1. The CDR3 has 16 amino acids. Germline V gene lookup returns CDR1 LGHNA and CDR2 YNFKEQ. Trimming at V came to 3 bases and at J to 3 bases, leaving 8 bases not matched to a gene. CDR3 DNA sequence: TGTGCCAGCAGCCAGACTTCGGACAGGGGAGACACTGAAGCTTTCTTT. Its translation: CASSQTSDRGDTEAFF.

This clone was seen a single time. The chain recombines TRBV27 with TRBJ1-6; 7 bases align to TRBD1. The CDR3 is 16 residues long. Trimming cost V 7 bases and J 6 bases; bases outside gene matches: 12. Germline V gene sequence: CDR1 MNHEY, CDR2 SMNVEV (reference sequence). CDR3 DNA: TGTGCCAGCAAGACTGACAGGGCCCCTTCTAATTCACCCCTCCACTTT. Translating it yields CASKTDRAPSNSPLHF.

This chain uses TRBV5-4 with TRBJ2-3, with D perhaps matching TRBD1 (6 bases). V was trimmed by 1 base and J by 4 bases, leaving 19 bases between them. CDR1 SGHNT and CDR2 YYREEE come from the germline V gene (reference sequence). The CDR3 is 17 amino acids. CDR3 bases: TGTGCCAGCAGCTTGAATCGGGACACTAATACCCCAGATACGCAGTATTTT. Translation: CASSLNRDTNTPDTQYF.

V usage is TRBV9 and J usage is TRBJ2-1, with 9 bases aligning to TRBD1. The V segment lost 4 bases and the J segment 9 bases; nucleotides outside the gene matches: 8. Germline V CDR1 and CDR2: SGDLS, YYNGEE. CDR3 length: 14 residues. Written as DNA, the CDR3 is TGTGCCAGCAGCTCACGACAGGGGGGGGCTGAGCAGTTCTTC. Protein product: CASSSRQGGAEQFF.

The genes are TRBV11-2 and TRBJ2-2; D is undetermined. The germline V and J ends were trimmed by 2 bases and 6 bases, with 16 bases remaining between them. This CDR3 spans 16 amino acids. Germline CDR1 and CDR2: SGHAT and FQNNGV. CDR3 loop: CASSLSGYVPPGELFF. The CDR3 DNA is TGTGCCAGCAGCTTATCGGGTTACGTCCCCCCCGGGGAGCTGTTTTTT.

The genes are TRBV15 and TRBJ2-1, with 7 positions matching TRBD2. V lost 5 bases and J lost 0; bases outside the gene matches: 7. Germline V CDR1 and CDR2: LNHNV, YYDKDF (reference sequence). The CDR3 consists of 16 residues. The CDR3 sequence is CATSGLDEGSYNEQFF. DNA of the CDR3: TGTGCCACCAGCGGACTAGATGAGGGCTCCTACAATGAGCAGTTCTTC.

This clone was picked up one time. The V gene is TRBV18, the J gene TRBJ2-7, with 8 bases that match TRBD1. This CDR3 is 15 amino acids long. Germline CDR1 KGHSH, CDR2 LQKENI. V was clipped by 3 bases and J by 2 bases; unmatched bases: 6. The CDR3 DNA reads TGTGCCAGCTCACCGCGGCAGGGGGCTACCTACGAGCAGTACTTC. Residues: CASSPRQGATYEQYF.

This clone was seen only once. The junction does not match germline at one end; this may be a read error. CDR3 loop: CASSYHRGLWAF. In DNA form, the CDR3 reads TGTGCCAGCAGTTACCACAGGGGGCTGTGGGCCTTC. This chain links TRBV6-5 with TRBJ1-2, with 9 bases identical to TRBD1. Germline CDR1 MNHEY, CDR2 SVGAGI. There are 12 residues in the CDR3.

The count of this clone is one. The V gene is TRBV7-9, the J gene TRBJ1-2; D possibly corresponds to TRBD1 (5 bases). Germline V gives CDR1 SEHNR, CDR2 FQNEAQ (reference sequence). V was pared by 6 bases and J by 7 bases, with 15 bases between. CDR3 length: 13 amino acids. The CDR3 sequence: CASSNRGGTGYTF. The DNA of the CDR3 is TGTGCCAGCAGTAACAGAGGAGGGACTGGCTACACCTTC. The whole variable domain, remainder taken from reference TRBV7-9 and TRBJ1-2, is DTGVSQNPRHKITKRGQNVTFRCDPISEHNRLYWYRQTLGQGPEFLTYFQNEAQLEKSRLLSDRFSAERPKGSFSTLEIQRTEQGDSAMYLCASSNRGGTGYTFGSGTRLTVV.

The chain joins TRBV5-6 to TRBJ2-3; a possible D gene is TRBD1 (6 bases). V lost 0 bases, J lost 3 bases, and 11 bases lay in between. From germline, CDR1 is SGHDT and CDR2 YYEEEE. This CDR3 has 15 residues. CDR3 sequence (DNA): TGTGCCAGCAGCTTGGGAGGGGGTTTAACAGATACGCAGTATTTT. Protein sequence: CASSLGGGLTDTQYF.

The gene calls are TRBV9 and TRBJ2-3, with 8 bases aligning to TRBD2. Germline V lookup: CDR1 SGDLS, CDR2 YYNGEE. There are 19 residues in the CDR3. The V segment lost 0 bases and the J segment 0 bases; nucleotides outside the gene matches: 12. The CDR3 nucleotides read TGTGCCAGCAGCGTAGGGGTGACTAGCGCCTTCACTAGCACAGATACGCAGTATTTT. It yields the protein CASSVGVTSAFTSTDTQYF.